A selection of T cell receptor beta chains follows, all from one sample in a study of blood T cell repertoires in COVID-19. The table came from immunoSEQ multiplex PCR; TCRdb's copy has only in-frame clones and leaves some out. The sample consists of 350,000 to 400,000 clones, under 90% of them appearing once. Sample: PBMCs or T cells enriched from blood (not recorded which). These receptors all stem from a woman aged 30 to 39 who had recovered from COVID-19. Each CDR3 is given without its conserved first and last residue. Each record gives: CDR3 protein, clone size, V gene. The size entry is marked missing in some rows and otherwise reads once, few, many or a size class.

CDR3aa: SVLRTGNEQF
abundance: NA
v_gene: TRBV29-1

CDR3aa: ASSYSMRDSGNTIY
abundance: once
v_gene: TRBV6-5

CDR3aa: ASSIRQGYEQY
abundance: NA
v_gene: TRBV28

CDR3aa: ASSYLPDSLNEQF
abundance: NA
v_gene: TRBV6-5

CDR3aa: ASSSPGQGNSPLH
abundance: NA
v_gene: TRBV27

CDR3aa: ATSRGGLAGYNEQF
abundance: NA
v_gene: TRBV15

CDR3aa: ASSPSSGANVLT
abundance: once
v_gene: TRBV18

CDR3aa: ASSLMGDINRLF
abundance: once
v_gene: TRBV7-9

CDR3aa: ASKGGSSGEVSRYNEQF
abundance: NA
v_gene: TRBV5-4

CDR3aa: ASSSMRGEEQF
abundance: once
v_gene: TRBV7-3